These T cell receptor beta chains were read from a single sample in a study of control samples from healthy donors and cancer patients. Here immunoSEQ multiplex PCR was the method, and the copy in TCRdb shows in-frame clones only, minus some. The sample holds 70,000 to 80,000 clones; roughly 87% are singletons and the top ten take 4%. Sequencing was done on a sample of blood. These receptor sequences come from a woman between 50 and 59 years old in good health. Both conserved end residues are part of each CDR3.

V,J,CDR3
TRBV18,TRBJ1-1,CASSPEGTQWSEAFF
TRBV11-2,TRBJ2-1,CASQKGGAVGYNEQFF
TRBV3-1/TRBV3-2,TRBJ1-1,CASSQRGGNTEAFF
TRBV5-6,TRBJ2-7,CASSGFRLAGEYF
TRBV10-3,TRBJ2-1,CAIKLAGEGNEQFF
TRBV3-1/TRBV3-2,TRBJ2-3,CASSRFTDTQYF
TRBV7-2,TRBJ2-6,CASSSVRSGANVLTF
TRBV5-1,TRBJ1-1,CASSLYNRGNTEAFF
TRBV6-1,TRBJ1-6,CASSEAPGGLDSPLHF
TRBV7-9,TRBJ2-7,CASSAGTSGYEQYF
TRBV28,TRBJ2-1,CASTSGGYNEQFF
TRBV6-6,TRBJ1-2,CASSSPPPDHYGYTF
TRBV29-1,TRBJ2-1,CSETIFEEQFF
TRBV7-9,TRBJ2-7,CASSPQRGGVAEQYF
TRBV6-5,TRBJ2-7,CASRVGGEQYF
TRBV10-3,TRBJ1-5,CAISESIQPQHF
TRBV15,TRBJ2-7,CATSGDRAEQYF
TRBV12-2,TRBJ2-7,CASPILAGGSYEQYF
TRBV9,TRBJ1-3,CASSVGGGNTIYF
TRBV18,TRBJ2-3,CASSPPGQAPNTQYF
TRBV6-5,TRBJ1-1,CASSKGFTEAFF
TRBV10-3,TRBJ2-1,CAISGGLGTSSTNEQFF
TRBV29-1,TRBJ2-7,CSVGQGRAYEQYF
TRBV3-1/TRBV3-2,TRBJ2-1,CASSQEWREGYNEQFF
TRBV6-1,TRBJ1-3,CASSEQGGGNTIYF
TRBV18,TRBJ1-6,CASSIDNSPLHF
TRBV2,TRBJ1-2,CASSSTGGWYTF
TRBV11-3,TRBJ2-3,CASSQQTVSTDTQYF
TRBV19,TRBJ2-5,CASSPGRHQETQYF
TRBV29-1,TRBJ2-7,CSVGGASYEQYF
TRBV18,TRBJ2-5,CASSPGTIQETQYF
TRBV5-1,TRBJ2-3,CASSLESRVSTQYF
TRBV5-1,TRBJ1-4,CASSSNLGSNEKLFF
TRBV3-1/TRBV3-2,TRBJ2-1,CASSQLSGSSYNEQFF
TRBV4-1,TRBJ2-5,CASSWTGGETQYF
TRBV5-1,TRBJ2-7,CASSLGGAATGARKEQYF
TRBV30,TRBJ1-1,CASKQGLNTEAFF
TRBV2,TRBJ2-3,CASSERQGEGTQYF
TRBV2,TRBJ1-1,CASSEAVNTEAFF
TRBV7-3,TRBJ2-3,CASSLRPAGTADTQYF
TRBV29-1,TRBJ2-5,CSVSQGLETQYF
TRBV10-2,TRBJ1-5,CASRPGLGNQPQHF
TRBV25-1,TRBJ2-5,CATRVNQETQYF
TRBV29-1,TRBJ2-3,CSVAVGQVFTDTQYF
TRBV5-6,TRBJ2-7,CASRQGAREQYF
TRBV11-2,TRBJ1-5,CASSLNSNQPQHF
TRBV6-5,TRBJ2-1,CASSSPETARDNEQFF
TRBV6-6,TRBJ1-2,CASRRPPEHYGYTF
TRBV19,TRBJ2-7,CASSPGQAQYEQYF
TRBV24-1,TRBJ2-1,CATSARRDAPYNEQFF
TRBV5-4,TRBJ1-1,CASSPDRSWTEAFF
TRBV27,TRBJ1-2,CASSLSARADFYTF
TRBV3-1/TRBV3-2,TRBJ1-1,CASSQDAGRSTEAFF
TRBV6-1,TRBJ1-2,CASSVPVGGRDYGYTF